This T cell receptor (beta chain) is drawn from a study of blood T cell repertoires in COVID-19. Study background: The cDNA or gDNA used as material had been derived from T cells, B-cell-depleted T cells, or PBMCs.

Trimming cost V 0 bases and J 0 bases; bases outside gene matches: 8. The CDR3 has 18 amino acids. CDR1 is LGHDT and CDR2 is YNNKEL in the germline V gene (reference sequence). Generated by immunoSEQ multiplex PCR, the TCRdb table keeps only in-frame clones and is missing some. The sample carries tens of thousands of clones, around 90% recorded once. The sample was peripheral blood. This sequence joins TRBV3-1 (or the pseudogene TRBV3-2) and TRBJ2-5, with TRBD1 matching over 9 bases. The origin of this receptor is a man aged 50-60 years with acute or convalescent COVID-19. CDR3 residues: CASSQDPLTGGNQETQYF. Here the CDR3 DNA reads TGTGCCAGCAGCCAAGACCCCTTGACAGGGGGTAACCAAGAGACCCAGTACTTC.